This T cell receptor beta chain appears in the sequencing data of a study of breast tumors, draining lymph nodes, adjacent tissues. General observations from the study: Tumor repertoires ranked between lymph nodes and nontumor tissue in diversity, with V and J gene preferences.

V lost 0 bases, J lost 8 bases, and 23 bases lay in between. The CDR3 is 17 residues long. Germline V gene data show CDR1 as DFQATT and CDR2 as SNEGSKA (reference sequence). TCRdb called the multiplex PCR reads again in MiXCR, with one record for every CDR3 protein. The table includes 150,000 to 200,000 distinct CDR3 sequences, 30% to 35% detected once. Ten or more counts support this clonotype. Antigen: not known. The lymph nodes were axillary draining lymph nodes from breast cancer patients. The material sequenced was axillary lymph node tissue. The chain combines TRBV20-1 with TRBJ2-1; D is perhaps TRBD1 or TRBD2 (5 bases each). This receptor was identified in a female donor with breast cancer. Some clones in this sample may be carry-over from other donors' samples. CDR3 protein: CSARDGTKEHYMDEQFF. CDR3 nucleotides: TGCAGTGCTAGAGACGGGACCAAGGAACACTATATGGATGAGCAGTTCTTC.